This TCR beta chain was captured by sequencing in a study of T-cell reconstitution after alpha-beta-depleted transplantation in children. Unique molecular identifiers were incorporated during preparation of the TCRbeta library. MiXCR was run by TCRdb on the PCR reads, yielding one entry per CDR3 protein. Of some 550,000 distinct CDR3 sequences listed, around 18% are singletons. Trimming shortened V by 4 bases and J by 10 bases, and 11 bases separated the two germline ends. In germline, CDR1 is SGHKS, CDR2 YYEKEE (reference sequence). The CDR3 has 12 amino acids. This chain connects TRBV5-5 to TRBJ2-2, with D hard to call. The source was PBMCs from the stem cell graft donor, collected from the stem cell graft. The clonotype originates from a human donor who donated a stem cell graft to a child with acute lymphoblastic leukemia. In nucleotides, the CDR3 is TGTGCCAGCAGCCCGGGCCTGCTGGAGCTGTTTTTT. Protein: CASSPGLLELFF.